The source of this T cell receptor (beta chain) is a study of T cells after yellow fever vaccination. TCR cDNA, made by 5'RACE template switching, carried an added universal primer site and UMIs. TCRdb independently ran MiXCR on the 5' RACE reads; one entry per CDR3 protein. The sample yields approximately 550,000 distinct CDR3 sequences, roughly 19% seen once. CDR3 length equals 14 residues. CDR1 SGHRS and CDR2 YFSETQ come from the germline V gene. J was trimmed by 0 bases and V by 7 bases; bases with no gene match: 4. The receptor comes from a man aged 25 to 40 who received the YFV17D yellow fever vaccine. Sequencing was performed on PBMCs, taken 15 days after the yellow fever booster vaccination. V is TRBV5-1 and J is TRBJ1-1; 9 positions match TRBD1. The CDR3 DNA reads TGCGCCAGCGGGACAGGGACGATGAACACTGAAGCTTTCTTT. Translation: CASGTGTMNTEAFF.